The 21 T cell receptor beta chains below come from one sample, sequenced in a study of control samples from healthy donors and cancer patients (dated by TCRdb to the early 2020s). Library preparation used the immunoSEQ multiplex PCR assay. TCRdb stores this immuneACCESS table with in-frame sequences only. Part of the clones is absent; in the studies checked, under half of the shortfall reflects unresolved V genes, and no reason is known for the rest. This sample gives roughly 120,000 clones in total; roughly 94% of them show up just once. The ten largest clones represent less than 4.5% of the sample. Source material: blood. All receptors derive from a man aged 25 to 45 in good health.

CDR3 coding DNA: TGTGCCAGTAGTACTTACAGGATGGCTAACTATGGCTACACCTTC. Translating gives CASSTYRMANYGYTF. The chain is built from TRBV19 and TRBJ1-2; tentative D call: TRBD1 (5 bases). The CDR3 totals 15 residues. The V end was cut by 4 bases, the J end by 0 bases, with 12 bases between. Germline V gives CDR1 LNHDA, CDR2 SQIVND (reference sequence).

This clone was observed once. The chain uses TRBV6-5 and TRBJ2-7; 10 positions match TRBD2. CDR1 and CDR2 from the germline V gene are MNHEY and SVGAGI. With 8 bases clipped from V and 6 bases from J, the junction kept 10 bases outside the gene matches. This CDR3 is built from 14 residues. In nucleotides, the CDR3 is TGTGCCAGCTCAGCTCTAGCGGGGGCAAGCGAGCAGTACTTC. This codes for CASSALAGASEQYF.

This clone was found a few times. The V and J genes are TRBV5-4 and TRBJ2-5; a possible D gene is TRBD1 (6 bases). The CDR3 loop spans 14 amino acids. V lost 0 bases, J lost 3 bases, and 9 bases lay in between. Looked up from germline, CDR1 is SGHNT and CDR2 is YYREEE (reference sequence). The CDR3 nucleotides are TGTGCCAGCAGCTTGGCATGGGACAAAGAGACCCAGTACTTC. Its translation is CASSLAWDKETQYF.

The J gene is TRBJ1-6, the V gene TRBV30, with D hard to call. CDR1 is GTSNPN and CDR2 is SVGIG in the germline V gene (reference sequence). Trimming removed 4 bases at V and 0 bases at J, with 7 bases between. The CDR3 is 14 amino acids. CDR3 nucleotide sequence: TGTGCCTGGACATGGAGCTCCTATAATTCACCCCTCCACTTT. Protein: CAWTWSSYNSPLHF.

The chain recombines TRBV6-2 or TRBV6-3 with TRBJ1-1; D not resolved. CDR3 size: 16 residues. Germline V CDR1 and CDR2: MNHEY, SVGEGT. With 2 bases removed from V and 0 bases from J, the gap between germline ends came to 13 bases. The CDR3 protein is CASSYSSSNMNTEAFF. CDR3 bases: TGTGCCAGCAGTTACAGTTCTTCGAATATGAACACTGAAGCTTTCTTT.

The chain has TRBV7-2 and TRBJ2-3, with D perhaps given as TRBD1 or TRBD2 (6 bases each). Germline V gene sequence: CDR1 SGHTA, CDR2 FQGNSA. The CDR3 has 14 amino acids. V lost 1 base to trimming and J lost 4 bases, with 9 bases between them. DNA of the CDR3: TGTGCCAGCAGCTTAGACAGGGAGGCAGATACGCAGTATTTT. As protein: CASSLDREADTQYF.

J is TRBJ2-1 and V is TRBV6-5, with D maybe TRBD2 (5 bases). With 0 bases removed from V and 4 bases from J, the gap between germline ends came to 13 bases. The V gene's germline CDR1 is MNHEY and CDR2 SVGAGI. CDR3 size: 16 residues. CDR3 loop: CASSYSPGRSYNEQFF. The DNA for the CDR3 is TGTGCCAGCAGTTACTCCCCGGGGAGATCTTACAATGAGCAGTTCTTC.

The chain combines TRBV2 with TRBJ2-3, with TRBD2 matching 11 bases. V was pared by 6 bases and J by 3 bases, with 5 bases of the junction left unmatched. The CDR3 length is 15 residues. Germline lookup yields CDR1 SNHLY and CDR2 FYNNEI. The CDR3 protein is CASRIAGGRTDTQYF. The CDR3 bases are TGTGCCAGCAGGATAGCGGGGGGGCGTACAGATACGCAGTATTTT. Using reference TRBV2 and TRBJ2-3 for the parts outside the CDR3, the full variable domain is EPEVTQTPSHQVTQMGQEVILRCVPISNHLYFYWYRQILGQKVEFLVSFYNNEISEKSEIFDDQFSVERPDGSNFTLKIRSTKLEDSAMYFCASRIAGGRTDTQYFGPGTRLTVL.

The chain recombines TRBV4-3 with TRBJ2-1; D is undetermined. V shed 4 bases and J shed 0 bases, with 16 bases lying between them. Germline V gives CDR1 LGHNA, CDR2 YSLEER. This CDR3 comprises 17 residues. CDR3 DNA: TGCGCCAGCAGCCGGACGGTAGGGAAAAGCTCCTACAATGAGCAGTTCTTC. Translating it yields CASSRTVGKSSYNEQFF.

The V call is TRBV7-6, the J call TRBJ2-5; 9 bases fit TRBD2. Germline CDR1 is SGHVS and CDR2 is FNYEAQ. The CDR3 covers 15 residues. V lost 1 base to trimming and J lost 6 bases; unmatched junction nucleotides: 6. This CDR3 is CASSLERAGGQTQYF. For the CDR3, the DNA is TGTGCCAGCAGCTTAGAACGGGCGGGGGGGCAGACCCAGTACTTC. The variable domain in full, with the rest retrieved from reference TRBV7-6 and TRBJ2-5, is GAGVSQSPRYKVTKRGQDVALRCDPISGHVSLYWYRQALGQGPEFLTYFNYEAQQDKSGLPNDRFSAERPEGSISTLTIQRTEQRDSAMYRCASSLERAGGQTQYFGPGTRLLVL.

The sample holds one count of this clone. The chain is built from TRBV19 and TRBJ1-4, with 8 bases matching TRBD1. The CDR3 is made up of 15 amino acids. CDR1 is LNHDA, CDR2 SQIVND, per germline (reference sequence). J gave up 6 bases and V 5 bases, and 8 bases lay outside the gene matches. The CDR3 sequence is CASSPLTGEDEKLFF. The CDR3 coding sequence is TGTGCCAGTAGTCCCCTGACAGGGGAAGATGAAAAACTGTTTTTT.

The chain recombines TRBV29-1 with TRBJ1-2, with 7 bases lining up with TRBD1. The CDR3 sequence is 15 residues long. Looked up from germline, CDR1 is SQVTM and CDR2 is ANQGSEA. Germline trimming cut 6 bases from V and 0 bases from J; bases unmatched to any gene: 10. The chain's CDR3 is CSVYATGKANYGYTF. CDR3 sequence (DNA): TGCAGCGTCTATGCGACAGGGAAAGCTAACTATGGCTACACCTTC.

CDR3 region: CASSGDSGGRWDTQYF. The CDR3 bases are TGTGCCAGCAGCGGTGACAGCGGGGGCCGATGGGATACGCAGTATTTT. The gene calls are TRBV5-6 and TRBJ2-3; 8 nucleotides line up with TRBD2. Germline lookup yields CDR1 SGHDT and CDR2 YYEEEE. The CDR3 is 16 amino acids. V lost 4 bases to trimming and J lost 6 bases; unmatched junction nucleotides: 13. The variable domain in full, completed from reference TRBV5-6 and TRBJ2-3, reads DAGVTQSPTHLIKTRGQQVTLRCSPKSGHDTVSWYQQALGQGPQFIFQYYEEEERQRGNFPDRFSGHQFPNYSSELNVNALLLGDSALYLCASSGDSGGRWDTQYFGPGTRLTVL.

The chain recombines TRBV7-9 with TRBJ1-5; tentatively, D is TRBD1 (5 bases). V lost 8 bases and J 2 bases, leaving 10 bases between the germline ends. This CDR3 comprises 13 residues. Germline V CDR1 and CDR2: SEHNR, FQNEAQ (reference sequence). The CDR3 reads CASGTRGNQPQHF. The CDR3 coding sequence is TGTGCCAGCGGGACTAGGGGCAATCAGCCCCAGCATTTT.

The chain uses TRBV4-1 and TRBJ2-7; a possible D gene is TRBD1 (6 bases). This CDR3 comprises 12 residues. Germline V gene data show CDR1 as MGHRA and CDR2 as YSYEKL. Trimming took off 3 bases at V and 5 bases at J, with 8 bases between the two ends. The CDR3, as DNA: TGCGCCAGCAGCCACGGGACACACGAGCAGTACTTC. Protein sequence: CASSHGTHEQYF.

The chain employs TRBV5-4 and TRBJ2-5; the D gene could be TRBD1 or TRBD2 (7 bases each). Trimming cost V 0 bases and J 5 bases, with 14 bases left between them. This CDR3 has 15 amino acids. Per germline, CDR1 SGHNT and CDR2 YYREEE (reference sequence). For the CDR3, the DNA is TGTGCCAGCAGCTTGGTGGGAGGGGGCGGTGAGACCCAGTACTTC. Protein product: CASSLVGGGGETQYF.

The CDR3 protein is CASSPSVGTVNQPQHF. CDR3 nucleotides: TGTGCCAGCTCACCATCAGTCGGGACCGTCAATCAGCCCCAGCATTTT. The J gene is TRBJ1-5, the V gene TRBV18; D possibly corresponds to TRBD1 (5 bases). The CDR3 is 16 residues long. The V and J ends lost 2 bases and 3 bases respectively, with 14 bases between them. Germline V gives CDR1 KGHSH, CDR2 LQKENI.

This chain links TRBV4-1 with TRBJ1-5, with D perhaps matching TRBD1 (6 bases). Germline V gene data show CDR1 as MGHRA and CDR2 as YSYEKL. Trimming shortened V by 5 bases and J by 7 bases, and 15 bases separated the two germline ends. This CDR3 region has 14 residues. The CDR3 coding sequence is TGCGCCAGCAGCTTACTGGGAGGGGGGCAGCCCCAGCATTTT. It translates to CASSLLGGGQPQHF.

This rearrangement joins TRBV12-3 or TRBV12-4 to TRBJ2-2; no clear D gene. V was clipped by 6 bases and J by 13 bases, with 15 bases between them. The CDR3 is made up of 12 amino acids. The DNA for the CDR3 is TGTGCCAGCAGCCCTTTGACCCTAGGGCTGTTTTTT. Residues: CASSPLTLGLFF.

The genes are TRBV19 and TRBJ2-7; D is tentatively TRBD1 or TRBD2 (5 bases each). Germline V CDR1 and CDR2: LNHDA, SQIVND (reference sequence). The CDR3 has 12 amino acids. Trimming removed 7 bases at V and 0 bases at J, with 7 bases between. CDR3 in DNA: TGTGCCAGTACGGGGCCCTCCTACGAGCAGTACTTC. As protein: CASTGPSYEQYF.

DNA of the CDR3: TGCGCCAGCAGCCCCTACCTGGGGGAGCTGTTTTTT. Residues: CASSPYLGELFF. The chain links TRBV5-1 to TRBJ2-2; D remains ambiguous. The germline V and J ends were trimmed by 4 bases and 8 bases, with 9 bases remaining between them. Germline CDR1 and CDR2: SGHRS and YFSETQ. The CDR3 has 12 amino acids.